The T cell receptor beta chain described here comes from a study of blood T cell repertoires in COVID-19. Across the whole study: PBMCs, B-cell-depleted T cells, or T cells provided the cDNA or gDNA that made up the material.

The CDR3 contains 15 residues. J gave up 2 bases and V 5 bases, and 6 bases lay outside the gene matches. The germline V gene encodes CDR1 LGHNT and CDR2 FRNRAP. Allocation to cohorts depended on clinical history reported by the participants. This clone was counted between two and nine times. Profiling relied on immunoSEQ multiplex PCR, and the TCRdb table lists in-frame clones only, not all of them. The sample shows some 170,000 clones, about 90% of them seen only once. V is TRBV12-5 and J is TRBJ2-3, with TRBD2 matching over 8 bases. Material: PBMCs or T cells enriched from blood (not recorded which). This receptor was identified in a human donor with acute COVID-19. The donor label of this sample is uncertain. The CDR3 sequence is CASGESGGLTDTQYF. DNA of the CDR3: TGTGCTAGTGGTGAGAGCGGGGGCCTCACAGATACGCAGTATTTT.